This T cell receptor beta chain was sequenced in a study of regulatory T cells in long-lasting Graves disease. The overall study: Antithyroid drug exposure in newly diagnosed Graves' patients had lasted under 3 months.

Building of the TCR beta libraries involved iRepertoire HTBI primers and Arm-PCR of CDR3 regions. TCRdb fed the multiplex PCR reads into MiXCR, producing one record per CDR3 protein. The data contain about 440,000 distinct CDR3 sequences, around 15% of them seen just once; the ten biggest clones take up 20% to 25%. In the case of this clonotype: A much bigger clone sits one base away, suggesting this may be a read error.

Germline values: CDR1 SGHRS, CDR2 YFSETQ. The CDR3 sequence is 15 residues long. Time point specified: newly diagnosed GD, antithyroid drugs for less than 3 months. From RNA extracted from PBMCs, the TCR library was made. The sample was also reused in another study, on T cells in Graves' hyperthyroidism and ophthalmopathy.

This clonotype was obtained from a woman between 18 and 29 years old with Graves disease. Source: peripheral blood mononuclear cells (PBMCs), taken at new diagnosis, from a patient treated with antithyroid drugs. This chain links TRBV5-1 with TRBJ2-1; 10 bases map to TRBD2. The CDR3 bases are TGCACCAGCAGCTTACTAGCGGGAACTGACAATGAGCAGTTCTTC. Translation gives CTSSLLAGTDNEQFF.